The T cell receptor (beta chain) under discussion was sequenced for a study of blood T cell repertoires in COVID-19. Study-wide background: In each case, the material was cDNA or gDNA derived from T cells, B-cell-depleted T cells, or PBMCs.

The CDR3 covers 13 residues. Germline V gene sequence: CDR1 KGHSH, CDR2 LQKENI. V dropped 2 bases and J dropped 2 bases, with 6 bases sitting between them. Measured with immunoSEQ multiplex PCR; TCRdb has only the in-frame clones, and not every one. This table has some 670,000 clones, about 90% appearing once. The sequence was obtained from a young woman with acute or convalescent COVID-19. The sequencing input was peripheral blood. This chain connects TRBV18 to TRBJ1-1, with D unclear. CDR3 loop: CASSPFFNTEAFF. The CDR3 DNA sequence: TGTGCCAGCTCACCATTCTTTAACACTGAAGCTTTCTTT.